The clone carrying this T cell receptor beta chain was detected only once. The antigen is undetermined. Assay used: immunoSEQ multiplex PCR; TCRdb lists only in-frame clones, some missing. This table has approximately 500,000 clones, around four fifths appearing once. V was pared by 5 bases and J by 3 bases, with 1 base of the junction left unmatched. The CDR3 covers 15 residues. Germline CDR1 is MRHNA and CDR2 is SNTAGT. Genomic DNA from unsorted samples was obtained from around 100 million PBMCs (per sample). This sample is part of a study of shared clonotypes between healthy human individuals. Regarding the study as a whole: Donors were few, which limited the genetic and exposure-history diversity represented.

Sequenced sample: PBMCs. The origin of this receptor is a woman between 40 and 55 years old in good health. Some clones in this sample may be carry-over from other donors' samples. The chain employs TRBV6-4 and TRBJ2-2; TRBD2 aligns across 12 bases. The CDR3 sequence is CASSRLAGDTGELFF. In DNA, the CDR3 is TGTGCCAGCAGTAGACTAGCGGGAGACACCGGGGAGCTGTTTTTT.